This T cell receptor (beta chain) was sequenced during a study of T-cell memory formation after mild COVID-19. The V and J ends lost 4 bases and 0 bases, in that order; junction bases with no gene match: 1. CDR1 and CDR2 (germline): SNHLY, FYNNEI. The CDR3 has 14 residues. TCRdb passed the 5' RACE reads through MiXCR, listing each CDR3 protein once. The sample holds about 40,000 distinct CDR3 sequences, about 6.1% seen once. Sequenced material: PBMCs or a T cell subset sorted from them (not recorded which). The source of this sequence is an adult who had mild COVID-19 (a few samples of this study predate the infection). Cell type and time point are not known. The chain links TRBV2 to TRBJ2-3; the match to TRBD1 covers 7 bases. CDR3 sequence (DNA): TGTGCCAGCAGTGCGGACAGGAGCACAGATACGCAGTATTTT. Its protein product is CASSADRSTDTQYF.